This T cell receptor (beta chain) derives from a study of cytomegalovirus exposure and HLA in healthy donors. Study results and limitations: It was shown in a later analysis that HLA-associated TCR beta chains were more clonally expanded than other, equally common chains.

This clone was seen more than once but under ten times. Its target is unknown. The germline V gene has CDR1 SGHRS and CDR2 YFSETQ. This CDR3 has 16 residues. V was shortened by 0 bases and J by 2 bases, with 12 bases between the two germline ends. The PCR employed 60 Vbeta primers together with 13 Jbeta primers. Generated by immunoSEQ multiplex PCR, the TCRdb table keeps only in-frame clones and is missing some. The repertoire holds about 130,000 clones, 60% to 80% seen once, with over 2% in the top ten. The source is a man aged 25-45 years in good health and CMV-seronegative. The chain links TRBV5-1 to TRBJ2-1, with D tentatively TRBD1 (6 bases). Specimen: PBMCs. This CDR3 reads CASSLAGGETYNEQFF. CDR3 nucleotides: TGCGCCAGCAGCTTGGCTGGGGGCGAAACCTACAATGAGCAGTTCTTC.